A selection of T cell receptor beta chains follows, all from one sample in a study of radiation and T cells in renal cell carcinoma. TCRdb's table, derived via immunoSEQ multiplex PCR, lists solely in-frame clones and lacks some. Counted here are 110,000 to 150,000 clones, over 75% occurring once; the ten biggest clones make up approximately 12%. The sample consisted of blood, taken from a patient whose treatment included radiotherapy and nephrectomy. Every receptor here comes from a woman between 45 and 60 years old with renal cell carcinoma. Both conserved end residues are part of each CDR3. The order of the fields is J gene, V gene, D gene, clone size, CDR3 DNA, CDR3 protein. A D gene is named only where the DNA matches it firmly. The size entry is marked missing in some rows and otherwise reads once, few, many or a size class.

>TRBJ2-7|TRBV6-1|TRBD2|.
TGTGCCAGCAGTGAAGCTAGCGGGCTCTCCTACGAGCAGTACTTC
CASSEASGLSYEQYF
>TRBJ1-2|TRBV5-1|.|.
TGCGCCAGCAGCTACGGGGAGGGCTACACCTTC
CASSYGEGYTF
>TRBJ2-3|TRBV10-3|TRBD1|.
TGTGCCATCAGTGGGGGACAGGGTGCCACAGATACGCAGTATTTT
CAISGGQGATDTQYF
>TRBJ1-1|TRBV15|.|.
TGTGCCACCTCGACGGACAGATACACTGAAGCTTTCTTT
CATSTDRYTEAFF
>TRBJ2-6|TRBV30|.|.
TGTGCCTGGAGTGTACGGGCTGTGGGGGCCCTGACTTTC
CAWSVRAVGALTF
>TRBJ2-5|TRBV7-2|TRBD2|.
TGTGCCAGCAGCCGAACTAGCGGGGGAAAAGAGACCCAGTACTTC
CASSRTSGGKETQYF
>TRBJ1-2|TRBV19|TRBD1|.
TGTGCCAGTAGTGCGGACAGGGGCAGTGGCTACACCTTC
CASSADRGSGYTF
>TRBJ1-2|TRBV7-9|.|.
TGTGCCAGCAGCTTCGCCCTCGGCTACACCTTC
CASSFALGYTF
>TRBJ2-5|TRBV19|.|.
TGTGCCAGTAGCCAGGGACCTTCGGGGACCCAGTACTTC
CASSQGPSGTQYF
>TRBJ2-5|TRBV20-1|.|.
TGCAGTAAACTAGAACAAGAGACCCAGTACTTC
CSKLEQETQYF
>TRBJ2-1|TRBV7-3|TRBD2|.
TGTGCCAGCAGCTTATCTAGCGGGGGGCATGGTGAGCAGTTCTTC
CASSLSSGGHGEQFF
>TRBJ2-2|TRBV5-4|.|few
TGTGCCAGCAGCTTGGCACGGGGGCCGAACACCGGGGAGCTGTTTTTT
CASSLARGPNTGELFF
>TRBJ2-5|TRBV7-6|.|once
TGTGCCAGCAGCTTAAGGCGGGGACAAGAGACCCAGTACTTC
CASSLRRGQETQYF
>TRBJ2-2|TRBV7-8|TRBD1|once
TGTGCCAGCAGCACGAACAGGGGGAGGAACACCGGGGAGCTGTTTTTT
CASSTNRGRNTGELFF
>TRBJ1-1|TRBV4-3|.|.
TGCGCCAGCAGCCAAGAGTCAGAAGGGGTAGATCCTCTTGTTCCACCGTCGGCTTTCTTT
CASSQESEGVDPLVPPSAFF
>TRBJ1-1|TRBV11-2|.|few
TGTGCCAGCAGCCCCGTTTTGGCAGAAGTTTTCTTT
CASSPVLAEVFF
>TRBJ1-1|TRBV7-9|TRBD1|.
TGTGCCAGCAGCGTTGACAGGGTGAACACTGAAGCTTTCTTT
CASSVDRVNTEAFF
>TRBJ1-1|TRBV10-3|TRBD1|.
TGTGCCATCAGTGAAACAGGGGCGGGTAGCACTGAAGCTTTCTTT
CAISETGAGSTEAFF
>TRBJ2-5|TRBV6-1|TRBD2|.
TGTGCCAGCAGTGAACTAGCGGGGGGGATACAAGAGACCCAGTACTTC
CASSELAGGIQETQYF
>TRBJ2-1|TRBV7-2|.|.
TGTGCCAGCAGCCCCGGATCTCGGCAGGAGTTCTTC
CASSPGSRQEFF
>TRBJ1-6|TRBV19|.|once
TGTGCCAGTACTGACAGGAGCTCCTATAATTCACCCCTCCACTTT
CASTDRSSYNSPLHF
>TRBJ1-5|TRBV6-5|.|.
TGTGCCAGCACCCCCAGAGGGTGGGGTCAGCCCCAGCATTTT
CASTPRGWGQPQHF
>TRBJ1-2|TRBV7-9|.|.
TGTGCCAGCAGCTTAGAACAGACAGCTAACTATGGCTACACCTTC
CASSLEQTANYGYTF
>TRBJ1-4|TRBV30|.|.
TGTGCCTCCACCGGAGGGCTCCCTAATGAAAAACTGTTTTTT
CASTGGLPNEKLFF